The clone carrying this T cell receptor beta chain came up many times. Antigen specificity is unknown. There are 13 residues in the CDR3. Trimming took 4 bases from V and 8 from J, leaving 15 bases between them. Germline lookup yields CDR1 SGHRS and CDR2 YFSETQ. The data belong to a study of T-cell memory formation after mild COVID-19. General study findings and limits: Within pre-infection memory, some responding clones were found, suggesting cross-reactive memory joined. Shrinking CD4+ clones were chiefly CM and EM; CD8+ ones were chiefly EMRA.

TCRdb ran MiXCR on the 5' RACE reads and lists one entry per CDR3 protein. The sample consists of 100,000 to 150,000 distinct CDR3 sequences, approximately 6.3% of them appearing once. The sequenced sample consisted of PBMCs or a T cell subset sorted from them (not recorded which). The chain links TRBV5-1 to TRBJ1-2; tentative D call: TRBD1 (5 bases). This TCR was recovered from an adult woman who had mild COVID-19 (a few samples of this study predate the infection). Cell type and time point are not known. The chain's CDR3 is CASSLARGGGYTF. CDR3 nucleotide sequence: TGCGCCAGCAGCCTGGCAAGGGGAGGCGGCTACACCTTC.